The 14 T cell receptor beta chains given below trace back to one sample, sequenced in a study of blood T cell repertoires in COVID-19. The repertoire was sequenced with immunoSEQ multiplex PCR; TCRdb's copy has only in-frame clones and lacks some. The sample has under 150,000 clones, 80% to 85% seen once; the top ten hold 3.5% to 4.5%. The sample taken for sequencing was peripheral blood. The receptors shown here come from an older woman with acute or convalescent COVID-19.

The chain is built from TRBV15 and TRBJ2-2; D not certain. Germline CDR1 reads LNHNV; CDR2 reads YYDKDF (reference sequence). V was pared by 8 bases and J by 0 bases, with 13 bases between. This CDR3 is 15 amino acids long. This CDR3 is CATSLRNANTGELFF. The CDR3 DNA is TGTGCCACCTCGCTCAGAAACGCGAACACCGGGGAGCTGTTTTTT.

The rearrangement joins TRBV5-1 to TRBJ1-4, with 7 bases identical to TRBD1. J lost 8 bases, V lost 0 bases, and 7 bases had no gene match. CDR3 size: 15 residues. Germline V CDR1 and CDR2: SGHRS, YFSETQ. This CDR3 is CASSLDATGPEKLFF. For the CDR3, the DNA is TGCGCCAGCAGCTTGGATGCGACAGGGCCCGAAAAACTGTTTTTT. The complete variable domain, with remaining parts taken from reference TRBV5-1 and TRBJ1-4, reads KAGVTQTPRYLIKTRGQQVTLSCSPISGHRSVSWYQQTPGQGLQFLFEYFSETQRNKGNFPGRFSGRQFSNSRSEMNVSTLELGDSALYLCASSLDATGPEKLFFGSGTQLSVL.

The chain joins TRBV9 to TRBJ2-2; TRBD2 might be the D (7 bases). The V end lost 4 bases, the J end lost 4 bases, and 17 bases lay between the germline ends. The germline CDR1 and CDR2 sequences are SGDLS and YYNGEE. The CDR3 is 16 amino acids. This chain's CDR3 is CASSPRGGAGTGELFF. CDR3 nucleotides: TGTGCCAGCAGCCCAAGGGGGGGCGCAGGCACCGGGGAGCTGTTTTTT. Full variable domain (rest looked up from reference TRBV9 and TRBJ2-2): DSGVTQTPKHLITATGQRVTLRCSPRSGDLSVYWYQQSLDQGLQFLIQYYNGEERAKGNILERFSAQQFPDLHSELNLSSLELGDSALYFCASSPRGGAGTGELFFGEGSRLTVL.

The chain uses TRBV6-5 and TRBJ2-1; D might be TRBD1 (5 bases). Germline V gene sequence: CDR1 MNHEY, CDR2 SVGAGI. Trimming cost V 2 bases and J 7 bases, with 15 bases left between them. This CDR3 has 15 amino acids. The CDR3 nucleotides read TGTGCCAGCAGTTACGGCCTGGGAAGGGGTAATGAGCAGTTCTTC. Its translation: CASSYGLGRGNEQFF.

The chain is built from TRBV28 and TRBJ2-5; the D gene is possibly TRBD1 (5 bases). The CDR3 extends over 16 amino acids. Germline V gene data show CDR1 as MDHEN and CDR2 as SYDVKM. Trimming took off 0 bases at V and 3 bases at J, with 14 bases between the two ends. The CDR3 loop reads CASSLWDITQEETQYF. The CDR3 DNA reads TGTGCCAGCAGTTTATGGGACATCACACAAGAAGAGACCCAGTACTTC.

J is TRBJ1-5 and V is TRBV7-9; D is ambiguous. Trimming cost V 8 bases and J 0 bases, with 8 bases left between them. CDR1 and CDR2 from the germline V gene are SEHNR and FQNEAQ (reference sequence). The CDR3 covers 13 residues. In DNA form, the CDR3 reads TGTGCCAGCTCCCGGGATAGCAATCAGCCCCAGCATTTT. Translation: CASSRDSNQPQHF.

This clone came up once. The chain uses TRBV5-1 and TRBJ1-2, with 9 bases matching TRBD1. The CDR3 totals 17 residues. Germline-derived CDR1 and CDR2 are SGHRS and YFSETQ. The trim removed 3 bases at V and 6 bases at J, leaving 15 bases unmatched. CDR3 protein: CASSSRAPGTGSHGYTF. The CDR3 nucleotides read TGCGCCAGCAGCTCTAGGGCTCCCGGGACAGGGTCCCATGGCTACACCTTC.

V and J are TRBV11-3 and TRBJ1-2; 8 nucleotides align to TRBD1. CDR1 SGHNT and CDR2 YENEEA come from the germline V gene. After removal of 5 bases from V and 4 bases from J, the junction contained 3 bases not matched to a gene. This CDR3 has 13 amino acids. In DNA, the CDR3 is TGTGCCAGCAGCCAAGGGACAGGCTATGGCTACACCTTC. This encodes CASSQGTGYGYTF.

The CDR3 nucleotides are TGTGCCACCTTAGGACTAGCGGGAGGGCGGATCTACGAGCAGTACTTC. It is translated as CATLGLAGGRIYEQYF. The rearrangement joins TRBV10-3 to TRBJ2-7; 15 bases are shared with TRBD2. V was pared by 10 bases and J by 3 bases, with 10 bases of the junction left unmatched. The germline gives CDR1 ENHRY, CDR2 SYGVKD. This CDR3 region has 16 residues.

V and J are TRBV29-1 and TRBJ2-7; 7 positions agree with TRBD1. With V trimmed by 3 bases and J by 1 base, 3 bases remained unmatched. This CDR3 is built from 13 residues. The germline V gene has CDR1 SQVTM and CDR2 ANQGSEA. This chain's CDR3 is CSVETGKSYEQYF. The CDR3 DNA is TGCAGCGTTGAGACAGGGAAATCCTACGAGCAGTACTTC.

The CDR3 DNA sequence: TGTGCCAGCAGTTCACAAAGTGCCGCCACCTTC. This encodes CASSSQSAATF. This rearrangement joins TRBV6-2 or TRBV6-3 to TRBJ1-2; the D is unclear. V lost 4 bases and J lost 13, with 13 bases in between. Germline V gene lookup returns CDR1 MNHEY and CDR2 SVGEGT. The CDR3 length is 11 residues.

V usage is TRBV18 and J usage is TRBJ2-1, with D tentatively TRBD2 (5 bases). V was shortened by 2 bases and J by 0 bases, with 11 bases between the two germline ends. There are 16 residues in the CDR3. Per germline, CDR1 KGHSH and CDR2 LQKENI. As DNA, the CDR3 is TGTGCCAGCTCACCAAGAAGCGGAAGCTCCTACAATGAGCAGTTCTTC. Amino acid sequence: CASSPRSGSSYNEQFF.

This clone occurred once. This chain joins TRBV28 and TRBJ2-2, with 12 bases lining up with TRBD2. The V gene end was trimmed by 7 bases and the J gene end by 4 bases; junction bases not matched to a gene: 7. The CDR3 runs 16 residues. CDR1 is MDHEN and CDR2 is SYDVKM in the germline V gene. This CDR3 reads CASTSGLAGITGELFF. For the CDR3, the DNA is TGTGCCAGCACCTCTGGACTAGCGGGAATCACCGGGGAGCTGTTTTTT. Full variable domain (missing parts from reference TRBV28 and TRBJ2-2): DVKVTQSSRYLVKRTGEKVFLECVQDMDHENMFWYRQDPGLGLRLIYFSYDVKMKEKGDIPEGYSVSREKKERFSLILESASTNQTSMYLCASTSGLAGITGELFFGEGSRLTVL.

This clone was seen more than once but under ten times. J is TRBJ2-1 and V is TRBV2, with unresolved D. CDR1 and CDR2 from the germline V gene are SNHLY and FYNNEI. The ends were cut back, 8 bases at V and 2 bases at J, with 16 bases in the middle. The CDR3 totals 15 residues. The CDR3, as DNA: TGTGCCAGCGTTCAAGCTGTATCCCCCTACAATGAGCAGTTCTTC. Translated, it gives CASVQAVSPYNEQFF.